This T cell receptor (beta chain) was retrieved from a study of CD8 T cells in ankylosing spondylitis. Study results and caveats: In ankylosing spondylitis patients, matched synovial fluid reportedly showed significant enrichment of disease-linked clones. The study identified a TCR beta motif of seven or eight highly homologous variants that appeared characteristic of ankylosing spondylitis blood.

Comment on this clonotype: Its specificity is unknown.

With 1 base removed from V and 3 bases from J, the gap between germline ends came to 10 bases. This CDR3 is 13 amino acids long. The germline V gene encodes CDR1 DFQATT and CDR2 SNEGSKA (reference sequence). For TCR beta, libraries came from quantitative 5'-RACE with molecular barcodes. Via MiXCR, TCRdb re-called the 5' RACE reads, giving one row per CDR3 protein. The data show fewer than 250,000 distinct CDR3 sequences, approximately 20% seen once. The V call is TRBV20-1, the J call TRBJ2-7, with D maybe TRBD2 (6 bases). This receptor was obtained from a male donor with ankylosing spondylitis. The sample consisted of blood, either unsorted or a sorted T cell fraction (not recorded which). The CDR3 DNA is TGCAGTGCTAGAGGGGGACTGAGCTACGAGCAGTACTTC. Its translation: CSARGGLSYEQYF.